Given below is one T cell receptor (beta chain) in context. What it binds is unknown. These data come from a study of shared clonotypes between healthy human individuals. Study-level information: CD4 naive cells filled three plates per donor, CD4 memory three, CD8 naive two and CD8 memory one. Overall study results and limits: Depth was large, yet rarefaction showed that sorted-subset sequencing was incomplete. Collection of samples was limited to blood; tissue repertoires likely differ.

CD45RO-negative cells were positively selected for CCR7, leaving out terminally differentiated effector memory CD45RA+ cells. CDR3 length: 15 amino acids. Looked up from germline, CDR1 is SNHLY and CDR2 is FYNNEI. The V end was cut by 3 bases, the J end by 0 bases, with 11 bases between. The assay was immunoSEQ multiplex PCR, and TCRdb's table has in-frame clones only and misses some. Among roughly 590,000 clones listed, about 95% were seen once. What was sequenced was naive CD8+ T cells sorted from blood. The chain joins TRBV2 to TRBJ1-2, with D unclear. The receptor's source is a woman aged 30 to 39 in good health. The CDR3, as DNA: TGTGCCAGCAGTGATTGGGCAGGAACTAACTATGGCTACACCTTC. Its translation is CASSDWAGTNYGYTF.